These 21 T cell receptor beta chains were all obtained from the same sample, sequenced in a study of shared clonotypes between healthy human individuals (dated by TCRdb to about 2020). The library relied on the immunoSEQ multiplex PCR assay. The immuneACCESS repertoire file appears here via TCRdb, limited to in-frame rearrangements. These files lack a portion of the clones; in checked studies, under half of the deficit traces to unresolved V genes, and the cause of the others is not known. The sample table shows some 1,400,000 clones, and 96% are seen once. The leading ten clones occupy roughly 1.2% of the sample. Material for sequencing was naive CD4+ T cells sorted from blood. This specimen's cell subset or site label, interpreted: CD45RA+ positively selected. These TCRs come from a man aged 25 to 45 in good health.

CDR3 nucleotide sequence: TGTGCCAGTAGTATTGCGGGGATGGGTGATGAAAAACTGTTTTTT. Residues: CASSIAGMGDEKLFF. V gene TRBV19 combines with J gene TRBJ1-4; D unresolved. Germline CDR1 LNHDA, CDR2 SQIVND (reference sequence). V lost 3 bases and J lost 6, with 14 bases in between. This CDR3 region has 15 residues.

The chain combines TRBV9 with TRBJ2-7; possibly TRBD2 for D (5 bases). Germline assignment: CDR1 SGDLS and CDR2 YYNGEE. V was clipped by 0 bases and J by 0 bases, with 10 bases between them. This CDR3 spans 15 amino acids. CDR3 loop: CASSVGGMSSYEQYF. In DNA, the CDR3 is TGTGCCAGCAGCGTAGGAGGGATGAGCTCCTACGAGCAGTACTTC.

The V gene is TRBV6-5, the J gene TRBJ2-7, with D unresolved. Trimming left V 6 bases short and J 1 base short, with 13 bases between. This CDR3 comprises 14 residues. Germline CDR1 is MNHEY and CDR2 is SVGAGI. The CDR3 nucleotides read TGTGCCAGCAGCCCTCTCCGGGTTTCCTACGAGCAGTACTTC. This sequence encodes CASSPLRVSYEQYF.

The chain has TRBV2 and TRBJ1-4; D uncertain. Trimming pared 1 base from V and 2 bases from J, leaving 11 bases between. CDR1 is SNHLY, CDR2 FYNNEI, per germline. The CDR3 consists of 16 residues. The CDR3 bases are TGTGCCAGCAGTGAAGTGAGGGTACAGACTAATGAAAAACTGTTTTTT. Protein sequence: CASSEVRVQTNEKLFF. Looking up the rest from reference TRBV2 and TRBJ1-4 gives the full variable domain: EPEVTQTPSHQVTQMGQEVILRCVPISNHLYFYWYRQILGQKVEFLVSFYNNEISEKSEIFDDQFSVERPDGSNFTLKIRSTKLEDSAMYFCASSEVRVQTNEKLFFGSGTQLSVL.

V gene TRBV21-1 combines with J gene TRBJ2-4; no check of the table's D call, TRBD2, against the DNA was made. TRBV21-1 is tagged as a pseudogene. The length of the CDR3 is 15 residues. This CDR3 reads CASSWTADVVIIQYF. The CDR3 DNA reads TGTGCCAGCAGTTGGACTGCTGATGTTGTTATCATTCAGTACTTC.

The sample holds a few counts of this clone. This chain joins TRBV6-6 and TRBJ1-5; D unresolved. V lost 4 bases, J lost 8 bases, and 9 bases lay in between. The germline V gene encodes CDR1 MNHNY and CDR2 SVGAGI (reference sequence). The CDR3 loop spans 12 amino acids. In DNA form, the CDR3 reads TGTGCCAGCAGTTTCCGGGGTGAGCCCCAGCATTTT. This gives the protein CASSFRGEPQHF.

This clone appeared once. V and J are TRBV5-1 and TRBJ2-7, with unresolved D. CDR3 length: 14 amino acids. The germline CDR1 and CDR2 sequences are SGHRS and YFSETQ. Trimming pared 3 bases from V and 3 bases from J, leaving 13 bases between. The CDR3: CASSSSHGVYEQYF. As DNA, the CDR3 is TGCGCCAGCAGCTCAAGCCACGGAGTCTACGAGCAGTACTTC.

The chain recombines TRBV9 with TRBJ1-3; weak D call: TRBD1 (5 bases). Germline-derived CDR1 and CDR2 are SGDLS and YYNGEE. Trimming took off 2 bases at V and 0 bases at J, with 12 bases between the two ends. This CDR3 comprises 16 residues. The CDR3 loop reads CASSVTRDASGNTIYF. CDR3 coding DNA: TGTGCCAGCAGCGTCACGAGGGACGCCTCTGGAAACACCATATATTTT.

V and J are TRBV6-6 and TRBJ2-7; perhaps TRBD1 as D (5 bases). Germline loops: CDR1 MNHNY, CDR2 SVGAGI (reference sequence). Trimming left V 9 bases short and J 0 bases short, with 15 bases between. The CDR3 extends over 14 amino acids. The CDR3 DNA reads TGTGCCAGTCTCTCAGGGCGGAGCTCCTACGAGCAGTACTTC. Translation gives CASLSGRSSYEQYF.

The rearrangement uses TRBV9 and TRBJ2-7, with 11 positions matching TRBD1. This CDR3 spans 15 amino acids. V was pared by 0 bases and J by 6 bases, with 5 bases of the junction left unmatched. Germline V gene lookup returns CDR1 SGDLS and CDR2 YYNGEE. In DNA form, the CDR3 reads TGTGCCAGCAGCGTAGTTGGGACAGGGGGGTCCGAGCAGTACTTC. It encodes CASSVVGTGGSEQYF.

The chain carries TRBV6-5 and TRBJ2-7, with 9 bases matching TRBD2. The CDR3 is 15 amino acids. Germline CDR1 MNHEY, CDR2 SVGAGI. The junction had 6 bases not matched to a gene; V was cut back by 1 base and J by 5 bases. CDR3 DNA sequence: TGTGCCAGCAGTTACTTGGGGCTAGCGGGACACGAGCAGTACTTC. This sequence encodes CASSYLGLAGHEQYF.

The V gene is TRBV11-2, the J gene TRBJ2-3, with a possible D match to TRBD2 (6 bases). The germline gives CDR1 SGHAT, CDR2 FQNNGV. The CDR3 loop spans 15 amino acids. Trimming removed 3 bases from V and 3 bases from J, with 13 bases in between. The CDR3 reads CASSLSGVRTDTQYF. CDR3 sequence (DNA): TGTGCCAGCAGCTTGTCGGGAGTAAGGACAGATACGCAGTATTTT.

The V and J genes are TRBV7-3 and TRBJ2-3; D gene uncertain. V was shortened by 8 bases and J by 0 bases, with 15 bases between the two germline ends. CDR3 length: 15 amino acids. Germline V gene lookup returns CDR1 SGHTA and CDR2 FQGTGA. Here the CDR3 reads CASGMASTSTDTQYF. The DNA of the CDR3 is TGTGCCAGCGGCATGGCGTCTACTAGCACAGATACGCAGTATTTT.

The chain employs TRBV19 and TRBJ1-1; D gene unclear. V lost 4 bases and J lost 11, with 17 bases in between. The germline V gene has CDR1 LNHDA and CDR2 SQIVND (reference sequence). CDR3 length: 13 amino acids. CDR3 bases: TGTGCCAGTAGTACCGACGGATCAGGAACCGCTTTCTTT. Protein product: CASSTDGSGTAFF.

The V and J genes are TRBV6-5 and TRBJ1-2; no reliable D call. V was clipped by 6 bases and J by 4 bases, with 12 bases between them. This CDR3 is built from 13 residues. The germline V gene has CDR1 MNHEY and CDR2 SVGAGI. CDR3 residues: CASSPRDIYGYTF. The CDR3 bases are TGTGCCAGCAGCCCCCGAGATATCTATGGCTACACCTTC.

The chain has TRBV7-9 and TRBJ1-1, with 7 bases fitting TRBD1. The V gene's germline CDR1 is SEHNR and CDR2 FQNEAQ (reference sequence). V lost 5 bases and J lost 1; bases outside the gene matches: 4. The CDR3 spans 14 residues. CDR3 in amino acids: CASSMTGRNTEAFF. As DNA, the CDR3 is TGTGCCAGCAGCATGACAGGGAGGAACACTGAAGCTTTCTTT. The full variable domain, rest sourced from reference TRBV7-9 and TRBJ1-1, is DTGVSQNPRHKITKRGQNVTFRCDPISEHNRLYWYRQTLGQGPEFLTYFQNEAQLEKSRLLSDRFSAERPKGSFSTLEIQRTEQGDSAMYLCASSMTGRNTEAFFGQGTRLTVV.

The J gene is TRBJ1-3, the V gene TRBV28, with D unresolved. The ends were cut back, 3 bases at V and 0 bases at J, with 6 bases in the middle. Per germline, CDR1 MDHEN and CDR2 SYDVKM. This CDR3 has 14 residues. The CDR3 is CASSFSVSGNTIYF. The CDR3 DNA follows: TGTGCCAGCAGTTTTTCCGTCTCTGGAAACACCATATATTTT.

J is TRBJ1-5 and V is TRBV15; D is undetermined. Trimming shortened V by 1 base and J by 3 bases, and 13 bases separated the two germline ends. Germline V gene sequence: CDR1 LNHNV, CDR2 YYDKDF (reference sequence). This CDR3 comprises 16 residues. CDR3 sequence reads: CATSRVWQADNQPQHF. The CDR3 region has the DNA TGTGCCACCAGCAGAGTTTGGCAGGCTGACAATCAGCCCCAGCATTTT.

V and J are TRBV2 and TRBJ2-3, with D maybe TRBD2 (6 bases). V lost 11 bases, J lost 4 bases, and 19 bases lay in between. Germline V CDR1 and CDR2: SNHLY, FYNNEI. The CDR3 loop spans 14 amino acids. This CDR3 is CAGSSDYFSDTQYF. The CDR3 DNA reads TGTGCCGGATCATCGGACTACTTTTCAGATACGCAGTATTTT.

The chain employs TRBV5-1 and TRBJ2-7; D remains unclear. The CDR3 loop spans 14 amino acids. The ends were cut back, 0 bases at V and 5 bases at J, with 12 bases in the middle. Germline V gene sequence: CDR1 SGHRS, CDR2 YFSETQ. CDR3 region: CASSLADVPHEQYF. For the CDR3, the DNA is TGCGCCAGCAGCTTGGCGGACGTCCCACACGAGCAGTACTTC. Full variable domain (outside the CDR3, taken from reference TRBV5-1 and TRBJ2-7): KAGVTQTPRYLIKTRGQQVTLSCSPISGHRSVSWYQQTPGQGLQFLFEYFSETQRNKGNFPGRFSGRQFSNSRSEMNVSTLELGDSALYLCASSLADVPHEQYFGPGTRLTVT.

The chain employs TRBV7-9 and TRBJ2-2; D remains unclear. Trimming took 5 bases from V and 1 from J, leaving 5 bases between them. Germline V gene data show CDR1 as SEHNR and CDR2 as FQNEAQ (reference sequence). This CDR3 has 13 amino acids. The CDR3 nucleotides read TGTGCCAGCAGCCCCTGGAACACCGGGGAGCTGTTTTTT. Translating it yields CASSPWNTGELFF.